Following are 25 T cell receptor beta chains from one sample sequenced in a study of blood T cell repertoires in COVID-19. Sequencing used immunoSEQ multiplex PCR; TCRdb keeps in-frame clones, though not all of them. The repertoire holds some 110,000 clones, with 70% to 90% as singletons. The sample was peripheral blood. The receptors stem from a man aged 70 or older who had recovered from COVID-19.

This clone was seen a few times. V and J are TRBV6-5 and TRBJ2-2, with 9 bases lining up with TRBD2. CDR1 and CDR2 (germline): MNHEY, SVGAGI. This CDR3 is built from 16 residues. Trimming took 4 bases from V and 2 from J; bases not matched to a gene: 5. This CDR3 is CASSSRTSVNTGELFF. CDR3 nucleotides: TGTGCCAGCAGTTCAAGGACTAGCGTTAACACCGGGGAGCTGTTTTTT.

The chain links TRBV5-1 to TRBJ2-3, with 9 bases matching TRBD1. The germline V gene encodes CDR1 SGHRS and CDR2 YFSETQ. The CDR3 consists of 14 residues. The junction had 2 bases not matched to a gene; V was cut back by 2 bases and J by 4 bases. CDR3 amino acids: CASSFGTGPDTQYF. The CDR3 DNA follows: TGCGCCAGCAGCTTCGGGACAGGGCCAGATACGCAGTATTTT.

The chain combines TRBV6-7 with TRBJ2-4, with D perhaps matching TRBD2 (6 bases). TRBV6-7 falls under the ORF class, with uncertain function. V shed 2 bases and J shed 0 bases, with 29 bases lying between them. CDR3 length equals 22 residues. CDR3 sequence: CASSYPRFEEGLKPLAKNIQYF. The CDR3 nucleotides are TGTGCCAGCAGTTACCCTAGGTTTGAGGAGGGTCTGAAACCATTAGCCAAAAACATTCAGTACTTC.

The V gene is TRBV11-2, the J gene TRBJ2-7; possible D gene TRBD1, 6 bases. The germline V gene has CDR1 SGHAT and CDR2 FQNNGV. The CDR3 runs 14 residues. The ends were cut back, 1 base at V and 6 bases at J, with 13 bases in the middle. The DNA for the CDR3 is TGTGCCAGCAGCTTAGCAATACAGGGTCGCGAGCAGTACTTC. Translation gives CASSLAIQGREQYF.

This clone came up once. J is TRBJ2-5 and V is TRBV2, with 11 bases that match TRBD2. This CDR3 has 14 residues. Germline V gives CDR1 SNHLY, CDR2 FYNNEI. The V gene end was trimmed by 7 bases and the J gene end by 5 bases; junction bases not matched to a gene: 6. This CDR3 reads CASILTSGKETQYF. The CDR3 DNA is TGTGCCAGCATTCTGACTAGCGGGAAGGAGACCCAGTACTTC.

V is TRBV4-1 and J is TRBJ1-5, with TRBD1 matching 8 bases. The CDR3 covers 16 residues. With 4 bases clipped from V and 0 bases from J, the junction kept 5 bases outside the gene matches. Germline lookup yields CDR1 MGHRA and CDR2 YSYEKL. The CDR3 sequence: CASSPRTGYSNQPQHF. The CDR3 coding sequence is TGCGCCAGCAGCCCTCGGACAGGGTATAGCAATCAGCCCCAGCATTTT.

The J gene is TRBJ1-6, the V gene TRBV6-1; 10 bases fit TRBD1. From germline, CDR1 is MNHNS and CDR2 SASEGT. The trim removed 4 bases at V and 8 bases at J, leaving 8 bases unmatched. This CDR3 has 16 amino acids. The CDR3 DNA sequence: TGTGCCAGCAGTGGGTCGGGACAGGGGAGATATTCACCCCTCCACTTT. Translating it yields CASSGSGQGRYSPLHF.

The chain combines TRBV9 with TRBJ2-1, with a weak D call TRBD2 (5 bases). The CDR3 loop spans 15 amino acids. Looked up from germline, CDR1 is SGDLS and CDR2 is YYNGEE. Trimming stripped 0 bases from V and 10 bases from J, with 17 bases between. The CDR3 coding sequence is TGTGCCAGCAGCGTAGATGAGGGCCTGGTATTCGAGCAGTTCTTC. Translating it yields CASSVDEGLVFEQFF.

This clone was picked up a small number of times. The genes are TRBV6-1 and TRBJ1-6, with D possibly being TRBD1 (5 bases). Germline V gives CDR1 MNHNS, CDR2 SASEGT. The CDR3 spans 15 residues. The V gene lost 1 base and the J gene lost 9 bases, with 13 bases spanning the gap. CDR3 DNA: TGTGCCAGCAGTGAAGACCCGGGGGTCGGTTCACCCCTCCACTTT. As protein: CASSEDPGVGSPLHF.

This chain's CDR3 is CASSYQYTGELFF. The CDR3 bases are TGTGCCAGCAGTTATCAGTACACCGGGGAGCTGTTTTTT. This chain joins TRBV6-2 or TRBV6-3 and TRBJ2-2; no reliable D call. The CDR3 spans 13 residues. The V gene's germline CDR1 is MNHEY and CDR2 SVGEGT. The V gene lost 3 bases and the J gene lost 3 bases, with 5 bases spanning the gap.

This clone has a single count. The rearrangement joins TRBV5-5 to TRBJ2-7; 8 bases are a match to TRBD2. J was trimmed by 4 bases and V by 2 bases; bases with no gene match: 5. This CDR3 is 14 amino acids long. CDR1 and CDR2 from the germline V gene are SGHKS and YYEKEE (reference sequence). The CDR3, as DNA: TGTGCCAGCAGCTTAGCGGGGGTACTATACGAGCAGTACTTC. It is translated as CASSLAGVLYEQYF. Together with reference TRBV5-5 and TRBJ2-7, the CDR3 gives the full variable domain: DAGVTQSPTHLIKTRGQQVTLRCSPISGHKSVSWYQQVLGQGPQFIFQYYEKEERGRGNFPDRFSARQFPNYSSELNVNALLLGDSALYLCASSLAGVLYEQYFGPGTRLTVT.

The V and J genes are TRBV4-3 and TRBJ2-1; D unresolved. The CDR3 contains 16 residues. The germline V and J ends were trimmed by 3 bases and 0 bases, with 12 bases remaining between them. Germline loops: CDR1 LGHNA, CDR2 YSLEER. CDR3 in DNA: TGCGCCAGCAGCCATCATGGGCCAGGCTCCTACAATGAGCAGTTCTTC. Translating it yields CASSHHGPGSYNEQFF.

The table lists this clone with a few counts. DNA for the CDR3: TGTGCCAGCAGTCCTCCTAGCTCGGGTGGCTACACCTTC. Protein product: CASSPPSSGGYTF. This sequence joins TRBV12-3 or TRBV12-4 and TRBJ1-2; D unresolved. Trimming removed 5 bases from V and 7 bases from J, with 14 bases in between. The CDR3 has 13 amino acids.

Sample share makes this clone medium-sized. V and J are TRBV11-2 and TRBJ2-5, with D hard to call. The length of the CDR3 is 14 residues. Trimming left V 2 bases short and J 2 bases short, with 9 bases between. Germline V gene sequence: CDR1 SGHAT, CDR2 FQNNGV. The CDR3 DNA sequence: TGTGCCAGCAGCTTATTGGCAGGTCAAGAGACCCAGTACTTC. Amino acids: CASSLLAGQETQYF.

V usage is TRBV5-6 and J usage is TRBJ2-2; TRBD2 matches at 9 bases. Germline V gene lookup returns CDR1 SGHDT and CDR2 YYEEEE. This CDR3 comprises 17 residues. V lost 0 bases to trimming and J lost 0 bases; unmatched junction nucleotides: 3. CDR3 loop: CASSLVPSGTNTGELFF. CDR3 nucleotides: TGTGCCAGCAGCTTGGTTCCTAGCGGGACGAACACCGGGGAGCTGTTTTTT.

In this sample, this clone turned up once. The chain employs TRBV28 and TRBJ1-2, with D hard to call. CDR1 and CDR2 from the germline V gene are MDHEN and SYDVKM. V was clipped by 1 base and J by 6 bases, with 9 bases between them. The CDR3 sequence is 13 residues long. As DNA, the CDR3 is TGTGCCAGCAGTTTATTCCACTTGGATGGCTACACCTTC. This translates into CASSLFHLDGYTF.

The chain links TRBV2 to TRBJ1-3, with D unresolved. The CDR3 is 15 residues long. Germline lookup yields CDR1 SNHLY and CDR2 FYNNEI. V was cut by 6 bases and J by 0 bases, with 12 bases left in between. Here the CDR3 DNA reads TGTGCCAGCAGGCCCATAGGGAGCTCTGGAAACACCATATATTTT. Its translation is CASRPIGSSGNTIYF.

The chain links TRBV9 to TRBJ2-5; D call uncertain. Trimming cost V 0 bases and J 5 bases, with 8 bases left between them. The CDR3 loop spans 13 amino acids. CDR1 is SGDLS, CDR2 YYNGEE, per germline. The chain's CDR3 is CASSVGPRETQYF. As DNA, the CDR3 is TGTGCCAGCAGCGTAGGACCCAGGGAGACCCAGTACTTC.

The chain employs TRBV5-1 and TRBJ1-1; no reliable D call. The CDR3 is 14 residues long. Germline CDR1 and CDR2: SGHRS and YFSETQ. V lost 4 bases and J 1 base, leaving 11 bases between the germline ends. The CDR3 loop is CASSRDTANTEAFF. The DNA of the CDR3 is TGCGCCAGCAGCCGCGACACCGCGAACACTGAAGCTTTCTTT.

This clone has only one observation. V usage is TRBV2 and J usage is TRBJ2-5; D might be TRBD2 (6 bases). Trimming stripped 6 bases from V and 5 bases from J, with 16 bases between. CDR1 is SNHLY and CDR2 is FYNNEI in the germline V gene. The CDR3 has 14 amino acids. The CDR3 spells CASSFTGETETQYF. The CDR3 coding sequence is TGTGCCAGCAGCTTTACGGGGGAGACCGAGACCCAGTACTTC. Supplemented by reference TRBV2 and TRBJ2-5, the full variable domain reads EPEVTQTPSHQVTQMGQEVILRCVPISNHLYFYWYRQILGQKVEFLVSFYNNEISEKSEIFDDQFSVERPDGSNFTLKIRSTKLEDSAMYFCASSFTGETETQYFGPGTRLLVL.

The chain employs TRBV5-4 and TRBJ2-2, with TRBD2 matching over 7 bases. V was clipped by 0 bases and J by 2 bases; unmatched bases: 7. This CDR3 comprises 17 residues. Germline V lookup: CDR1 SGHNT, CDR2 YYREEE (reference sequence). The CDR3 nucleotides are TGTGCCAGCAGCTTGGAGAGCGGGAAGATCAACACCGGGGAGCTGTTTTTT. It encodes CASSLESGKINTGELFF.

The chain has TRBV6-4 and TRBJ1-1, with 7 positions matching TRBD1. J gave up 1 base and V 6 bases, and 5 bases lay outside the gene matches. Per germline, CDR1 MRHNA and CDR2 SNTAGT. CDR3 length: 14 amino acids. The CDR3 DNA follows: TGTGCCAGCAGCTCAGGGGGGTCGAACACTGAAGCTTTCTTT. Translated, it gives CASSSGGSNTEAFF.

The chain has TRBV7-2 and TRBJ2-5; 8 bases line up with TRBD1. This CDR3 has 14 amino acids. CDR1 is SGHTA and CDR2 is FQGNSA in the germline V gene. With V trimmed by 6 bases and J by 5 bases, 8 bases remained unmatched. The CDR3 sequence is CASSSRGLLETQYF. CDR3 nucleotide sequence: TGTGCCAGCAGTTCCAGGGGGCTATTGGAGACCCAGTACTTC.

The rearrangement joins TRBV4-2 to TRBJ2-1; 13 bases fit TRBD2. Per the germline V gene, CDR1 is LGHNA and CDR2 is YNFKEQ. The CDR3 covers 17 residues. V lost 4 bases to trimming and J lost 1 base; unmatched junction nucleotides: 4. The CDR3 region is CASSRSLAGGSYNEQFF. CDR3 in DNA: TGTGCCAGCAGCCGGTCACTAGCGGGAGGGTCCTACAATGAGCAGTTCTTC.

The CDR3 DNA is TGCGCCAGCAGCCATTTAGAAGGGGACGAGCAGTACTTC. Protein: CASSHLEGDEQYF. The J gene is TRBJ2-7, the V gene TRBV4-1, with a weak D call TRBD1 (5 bases). The CDR3 has 13 amino acids. Germline CDR1 reads MGHRA; CDR2 reads YSYEKL. Trimming removed 3 bases from V and 5 bases from J, with 11 bases in between.